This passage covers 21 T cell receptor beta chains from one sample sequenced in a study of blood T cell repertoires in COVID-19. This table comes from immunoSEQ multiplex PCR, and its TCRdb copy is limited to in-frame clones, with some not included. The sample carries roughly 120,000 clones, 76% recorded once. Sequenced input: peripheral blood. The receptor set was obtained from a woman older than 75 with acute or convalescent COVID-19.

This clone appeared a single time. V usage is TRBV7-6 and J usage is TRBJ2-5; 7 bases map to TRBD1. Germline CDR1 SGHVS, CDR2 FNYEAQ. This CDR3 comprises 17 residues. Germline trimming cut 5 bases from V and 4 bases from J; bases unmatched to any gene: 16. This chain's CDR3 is CASSQNLPGQWGETQYF. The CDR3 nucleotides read TGTGCCAGCAGCCAAAACCTACCGGGACAGTGGGGAGAGACCCAGTACTTC.

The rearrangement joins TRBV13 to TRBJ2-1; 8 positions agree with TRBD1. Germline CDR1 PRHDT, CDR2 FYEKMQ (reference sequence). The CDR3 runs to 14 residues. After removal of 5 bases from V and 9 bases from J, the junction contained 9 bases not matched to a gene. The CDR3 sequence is CASSHSGQVLEQFF. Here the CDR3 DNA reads TGTGCCAGCAGCCACTCGGGACAGGTTCTTGAGCAGTTCTTC.

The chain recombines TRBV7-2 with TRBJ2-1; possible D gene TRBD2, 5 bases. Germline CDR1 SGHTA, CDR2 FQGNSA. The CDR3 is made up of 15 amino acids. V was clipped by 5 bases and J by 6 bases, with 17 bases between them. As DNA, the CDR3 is TGTGCCAGCAGCCCAAGTTGGAGGTTAAGCAATGAGCAGTTCTTC. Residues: CASSPSWRLSNEQFF.

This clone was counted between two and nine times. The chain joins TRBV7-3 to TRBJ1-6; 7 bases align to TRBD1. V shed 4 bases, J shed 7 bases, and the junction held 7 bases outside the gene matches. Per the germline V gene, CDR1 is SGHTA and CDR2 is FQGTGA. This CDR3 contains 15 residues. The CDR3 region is CASSSQGGTNSPLHF. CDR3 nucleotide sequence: TGTGCCAGCAGCTCGCAGGGGGGAACGAATTCACCCCTCCACTTT. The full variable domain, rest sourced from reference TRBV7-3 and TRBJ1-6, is GAGVSQTPSNKVTEKGKYVELRCDPISGHTALYWYRQSLGQGPEFLIYFQGTGAADDSGLPNDRFFAVRPEGSVSTLKIQRTERGDSAVYLCASSSQGGTNSPLHFGNGTRLTVT.

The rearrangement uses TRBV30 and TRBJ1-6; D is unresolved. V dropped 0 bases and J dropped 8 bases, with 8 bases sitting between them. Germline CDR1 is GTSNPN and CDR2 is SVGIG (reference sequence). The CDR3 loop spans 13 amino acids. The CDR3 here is CAWSVLADSPLHF. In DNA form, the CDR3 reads TGTGCCTGGAGTGTATTGGCGGATTCACCCCTCCACTTT.

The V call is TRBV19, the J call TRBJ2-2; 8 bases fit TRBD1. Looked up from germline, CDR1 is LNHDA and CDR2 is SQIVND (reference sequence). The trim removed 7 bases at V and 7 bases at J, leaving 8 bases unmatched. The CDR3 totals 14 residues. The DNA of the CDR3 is TGTGCCAGTACCCGGACAGGGCAGGGCGGGGAGCTGTTTTTT. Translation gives CASTRTGQGGELFF.

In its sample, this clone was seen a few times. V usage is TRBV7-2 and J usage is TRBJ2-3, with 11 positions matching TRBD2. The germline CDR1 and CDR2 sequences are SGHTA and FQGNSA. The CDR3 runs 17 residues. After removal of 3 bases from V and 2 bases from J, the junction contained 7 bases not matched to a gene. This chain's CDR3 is CASSLWLAGGSTDTQYF. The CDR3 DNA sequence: TGTGCCAGCAGCTTGTGGCTAGCGGGAGGCTCCACAGATACGCAGTATTTT.

As DNA, the CDR3 is TGCAGTGCTAGTAGGAGGGGGCTTTTTCAGCCCCAGCATTTT. Its translation is CSASRRGLFQPQHF. This chain connects TRBV20-1 to TRBJ1-5; 7 bases match TRBD1. V lost 3 bases to trimming and J lost 6 bases; unmatched junction nucleotides: 8. The length of the CDR3 is 14 residues. Germline V CDR1 and CDR2: DFQATT, SNEGSKA (reference sequence).

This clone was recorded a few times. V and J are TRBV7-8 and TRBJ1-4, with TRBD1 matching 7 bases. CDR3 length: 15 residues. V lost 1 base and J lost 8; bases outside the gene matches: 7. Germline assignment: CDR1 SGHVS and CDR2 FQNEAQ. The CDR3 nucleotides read TGTGCCAGCAGCTTAGGGACAGGACGACGCGAAAAACTGTTTTTT. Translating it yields CASSLGTGRREKLFF.

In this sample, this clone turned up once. As DNA, the CDR3 is TGTGCCAGCAGTTTCCAGGGGTTCAGGAATGAGCAGTTCTTC. As protein: CASSFQGFRNEQFF. This chain links TRBV27 with TRBJ2-1; tentatively, D is TRBD1 (6 bases). Per the germline V gene, CDR1 is MNHEY and CDR2 is SMNVEV (reference sequence). This CDR3 has 14 amino acids. Trimming pared 3 bases from V and 7 bases from J, leaving 13 bases between.

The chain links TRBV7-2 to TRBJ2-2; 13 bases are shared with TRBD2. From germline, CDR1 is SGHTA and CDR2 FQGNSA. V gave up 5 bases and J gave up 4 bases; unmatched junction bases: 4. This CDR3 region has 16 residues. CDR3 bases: TGTGCCAGCAGCGAGGGACTAGCGGGAATCACCGGGGAGCTGTTTTTT. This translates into CASSEGLAGITGELFF.

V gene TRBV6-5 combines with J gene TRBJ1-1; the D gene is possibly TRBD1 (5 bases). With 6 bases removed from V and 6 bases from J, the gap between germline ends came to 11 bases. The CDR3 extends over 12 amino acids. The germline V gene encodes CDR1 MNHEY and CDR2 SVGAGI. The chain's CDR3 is CASSTTASEAFF. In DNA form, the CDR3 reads TGTGCCAGCAGCACGACAGCCTCTGAAGCTTTCTTT.

CDR3: CASSFGLAGGREQYF. The CDR3 region has the DNA TGCGCCAGCAGCTTCGGACTAGCGGGAGGAAGAGAGCAGTACTTC. The rearrangement uses TRBV5-1 and TRBJ2-7; 14 positions match TRBD2. This CDR3 has 15 amino acids. CDR1 and CDR2 (germline): SGHRS, YFSETQ. V gave up 2 bases and J gave up 7 bases; unmatched junction bases: 5.

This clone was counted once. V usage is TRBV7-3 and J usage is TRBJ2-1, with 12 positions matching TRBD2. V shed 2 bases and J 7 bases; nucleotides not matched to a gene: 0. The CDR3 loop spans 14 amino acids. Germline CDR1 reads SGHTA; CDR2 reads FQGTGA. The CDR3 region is CASSLGTSGNEQFF. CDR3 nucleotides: TGTGCCAGCAGCTTAGGGACTAGCGGGAATGAGCAGTTCTTC.

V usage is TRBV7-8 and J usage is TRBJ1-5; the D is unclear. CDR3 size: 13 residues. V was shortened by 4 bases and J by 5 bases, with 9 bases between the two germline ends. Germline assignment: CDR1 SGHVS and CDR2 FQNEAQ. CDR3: CASSYAVDQPQHF. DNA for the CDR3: TGTGCCAGCAGCTATGCGGTGGATCAGCCCCAGCATTTT.

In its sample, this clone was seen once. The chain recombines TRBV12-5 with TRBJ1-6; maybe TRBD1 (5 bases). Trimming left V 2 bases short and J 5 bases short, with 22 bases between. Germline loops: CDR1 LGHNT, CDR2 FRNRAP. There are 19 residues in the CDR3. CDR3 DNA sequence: TGTGCTAGTGGTTTGTTAATTCCTTCGGGGGTGGCCAATAATTCACCCCTCCACTTT. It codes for CASGLLIPSGVANNSPLHF.

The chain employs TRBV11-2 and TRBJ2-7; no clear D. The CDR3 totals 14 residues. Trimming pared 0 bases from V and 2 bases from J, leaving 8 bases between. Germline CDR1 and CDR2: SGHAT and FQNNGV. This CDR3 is CASSLESVTYEQYF. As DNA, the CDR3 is TGTGCCAGCAGCTTAGAGTCAGTTACCTACGAGCAGTACTTC.

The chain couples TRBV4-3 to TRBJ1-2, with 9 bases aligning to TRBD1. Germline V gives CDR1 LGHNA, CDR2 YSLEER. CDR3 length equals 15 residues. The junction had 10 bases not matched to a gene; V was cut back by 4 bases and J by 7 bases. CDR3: CASSPSMGDRVGYTF. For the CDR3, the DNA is TGCGCCAGCAGCCCAAGCATGGGGGACAGGGTTGGCTACACCTTC.

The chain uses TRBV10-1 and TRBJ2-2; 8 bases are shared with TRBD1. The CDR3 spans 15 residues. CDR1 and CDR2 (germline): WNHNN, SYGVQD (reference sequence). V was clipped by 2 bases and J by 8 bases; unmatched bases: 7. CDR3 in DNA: TGCGCCAGCAGTGAGACCCAGGGGGCGCAAGGGGAGCTGTTTTTT. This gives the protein CASSETQGAQGELFF.

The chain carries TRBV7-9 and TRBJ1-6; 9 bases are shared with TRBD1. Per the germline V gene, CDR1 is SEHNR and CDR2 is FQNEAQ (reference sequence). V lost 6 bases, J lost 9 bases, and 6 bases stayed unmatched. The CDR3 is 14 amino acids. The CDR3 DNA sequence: TGTGCCAGCAGTCCACAGGGGGCGGGTTCACCCCTCCACTTT. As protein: CASSPQGAGSPLHF.

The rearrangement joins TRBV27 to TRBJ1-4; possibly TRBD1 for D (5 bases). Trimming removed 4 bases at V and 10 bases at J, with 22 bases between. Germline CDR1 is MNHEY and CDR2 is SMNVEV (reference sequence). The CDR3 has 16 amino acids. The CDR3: CASSSTTAGDLGKLFF. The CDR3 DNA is TGTGCCAGCAGTTCGACGACAGCGGGGGATTTGGGAAAACTGTTTTTT.